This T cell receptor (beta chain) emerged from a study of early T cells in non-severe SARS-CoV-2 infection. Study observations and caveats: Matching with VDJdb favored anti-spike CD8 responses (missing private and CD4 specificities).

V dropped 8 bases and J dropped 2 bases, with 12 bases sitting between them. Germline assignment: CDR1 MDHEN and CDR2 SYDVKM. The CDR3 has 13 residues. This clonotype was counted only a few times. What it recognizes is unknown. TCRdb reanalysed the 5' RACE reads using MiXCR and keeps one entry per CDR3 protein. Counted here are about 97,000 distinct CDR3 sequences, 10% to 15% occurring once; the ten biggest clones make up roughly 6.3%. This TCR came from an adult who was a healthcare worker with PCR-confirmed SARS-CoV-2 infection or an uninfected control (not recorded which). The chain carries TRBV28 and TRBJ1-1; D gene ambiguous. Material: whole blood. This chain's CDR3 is CASGYELNTEAFF. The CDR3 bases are TGTGCCAGCGGATACGAACTAAACACTGAAGCTTTCTTT.